What follows are 22 T cell receptor beta chains derived from one specimen sequenced in a study of blood T cell repertoires in COVID-19. TCRdb's copy holds only in-frame clones and misses some; the assay was immunoSEQ multiplex PCR. This table has 250,000 to 350,000 clones, around 89% appearing once. The sample was PBMCs or T cells enriched from blood (not recorded which). These receptors were obtained from a young woman with acute COVID-19.

The chain employs TRBV10-3 and TRBJ1-5; 11 bases are shared with TRBD1. Germline V gene sequence: CDR1 ENHRY, CDR2 SYGVKD. CDR3 length equals 14 residues. Trimming took 2 bases from V and 11 from J; bases not matched to a gene: 5. The CDR3 sequence: CAISEAGTGGSQHF. The CDR3 DNA follows: TGTGCCATCAGTGAGGCAGGGACAGGGGGATCCCAGCATTTT.

V gene TRBV29-1 combines with J gene TRBJ1-2, with D tentatively TRBD1 (5 bases). Germline V gives CDR1 SQVTM, CDR2 ANQGSEA. The CDR3 has 14 amino acids. Trimming took off 4 bases at V and 10 bases at J, with 22 bases between the two ends. CDR3 residues: CSVGKSWAGRDYTF. Here the CDR3 DNA reads TGCAGCGTTGGCAAAAGTTGGGCAGGGCGGGACTACACCTTC.

The rearrangement uses TRBV27 and TRBJ2-3; 10 nucleotides agree with TRBD2. V lost 5 bases, J lost 0 bases, and 5 bases stayed unmatched. The CDR3 contains 16 residues. Germline V CDR1 and CDR2: MNHEY, SMNVEV (reference sequence). The DNA of the CDR3 is TGTGCCAGCAGTGGACTAGCGGTAGGAAGCACAGATACGCAGTATTTT. Protein sequence: CASSGLAVGSTDTQYF.

The rearrangement joins TRBV5-1 to TRBJ1-2; perhaps TRBD1 as D (6 bases). In germline, CDR1 is SGHRS, CDR2 YFSETQ. This CDR3 is built from 14 residues. Trimming stripped 4 bases from V and 3 bases from J, with 13 bases between. CDR3 sequence reads: CASSTQGDDYGYTF. DNA of the CDR3: TGCGCCAGCAGCACACAGGGAGATGACTATGGCTACACCTTC.

This clone was found a few times. This chain links TRBV7-2 with TRBJ1-4, with 8 bases matching TRBD1. Losses at the gene ends were 5 bases for V and 0 bases for J; bases not matched to a gene: 5. Per the germline V gene, CDR1 is SGHTA and CDR2 is FQGNSA. The CDR3 is made up of 16 amino acids. The DNA of the CDR3 is TGTGCCAGCAGCCCGACAGGGGTGACAACTAATGAAAAACTGTTTTTT. Amino acids: CASSPTGVTTNEKLFF.

The chain carries TRBV28 and TRBJ2-1, with 8 bases fitting TRBD1. From germline, CDR1 is MDHEN and CDR2 SYDVKM. The CDR3 totals 14 residues. Trimming at V came to 8 bases and at J to 6 bases, leaving 9 bases not matched to a gene. CDR3 sequence (DNA): TGTGCCAGCGTTAAGGGCAGGGGGCCCAATGAGCAGTTCTTC. It translates to CASVKGRGPNEQFF.

This rearrangement joins TRBV19 to TRBJ1-4; D is possibly TRBD1 (6 bases). V was cut by 2 bases and J by 8 bases, with 18 bases left in between. Germline values: CDR1 LNHDA, CDR2 SQIVND (reference sequence). CDR3 length: 16 amino acids. This CDR3 reads CASSIHFKDRREKLFF. CDR3 coding DNA: TGTGCCAGTAGTATACATTTTAAGGACAGAAGGGAAAAACTGTTTTTT. The whole variable domain, filled in from reference TRBV19 and TRBJ1-4, reads DGGITQSPKYLFRKEGQNVTLSCEQNLNHDAMYWYRQDPGQGLRLIYYSQIVNDFQKGDIAEGYSVSREKKESFPLTVTSAQKNPTAFYLCASSIHFKDRREKLFFGSGTQLSVL.

The gene calls are TRBV9 and TRBJ1-1; D is unclear. CDR1 SGDLS and CDR2 YYNGEE come from the germline V gene. The CDR3 length is 15 residues. The V end was cut by 2 bases, the J end by 0 bases, with 11 bases between. The CDR3 coding sequence is TGTGCCAGCAGCGTGAACAGCCTCATGAACACTGAAGCTTTCTTT. This sequence encodes CASSVNSLMNTEAFF.

This chain uses TRBV7-9 with TRBJ1-1, with a tentative D call TRBD1 (6 bases). CDR1 SEHNR and CDR2 FQNEAQ come from the germline V gene (reference sequence). Between the trimmed V and J ends, which lost 5 bases and 1 base, there was a span of 11 bases. This CDR3 contains 14 residues. The CDR3 spells CASSPQGGNTEAFF. CDR3 DNA: TGTGCCAGCAGCCCCCAAGGGGGGAACACTGAAGCTTTCTTT.

J is TRBJ1-2 and V is TRBV28; D perhaps matches TRBD1 (5 bases). In germline, CDR1 is MDHEN, CDR2 SYDVKM. The CDR3 has 13 residues. The ends were cut back, 5 bases at V and 3 bases at J, with 10 bases in the middle. This CDR3 reads CASSHGQHYGYTF. CDR3 DNA: TGTGCCAGCAGTCATGGACAACACTATGGCTACACCTTC.

This sequence joins TRBV10-3 and TRBJ1-6; no clear D. The V gene's germline CDR1 is ENHRY and CDR2 SYGVKD. The CDR3 length is 15 residues. Between the trimmed V and J ends, which lost 4 bases and 10 bases, there was a span of 17 bases. DNA of the CDR3: TGTGCCATCAGTGTTGCGGGAAACCTAGGGTCACCCCTCCACTTT. This sequence encodes CAISVAGNLGSPLHF.

V is TRBV5-1 and J is TRBJ1-5; TRBD1 is a possible D gene (5 bases). This CDR3 comprises 15 residues. Germline CDR1 and CDR2: SGHRS and YFSETQ. Trimming pared 0 bases from V and 0 bases from J, leaving 7 bases between. CDR3 in DNA: TGCGCCAGCAGCTTGGAGGGGTATAGCAATCAGCCCCAGCATTTT. Protein sequence: CASSLEGYSNQPQHF.

This clone has only one observation. This sequence joins TRBV6-4 and TRBJ2-5; 9 nucleotides match TRBD1. Germline-derived CDR1 and CDR2 are MRHNA and SNTAGT. The trim removed 5 bases at V and 1 base at J, leaving 8 bases unmatched. This CDR3 contains 16 residues. The chain's CDR3 is CASSPTPGQGQETQYF. The CDR3 DNA follows: TGTGCCAGCAGTCCGACCCCGGGACAGGGCCAAGAGACCCAGTACTTC.

CDR3 amino acids: CASSLWGTGNEQFF. The CDR3 bases are TGTGCCAGCAGTTTATGGGGGACAGGGAATGAGCAGTTCTTC. V and J are TRBV27 and TRBJ2-1, with 9 bases fitting TRBD1. Looked up from germline, CDR1 is MNHEY and CDR2 is SMNVEV (reference sequence). J gave up 7 bases and V 1 base, and 2 bases lay outside the gene matches. This CDR3 is 14 amino acids long.

The chain carries TRBV6-1 and TRBJ1-1; 9 bases are shared with TRBD1. CDR1 and CDR2 from the germline V gene are MNHNS and SASEGT. The length of the CDR3 is 15 residues. J was trimmed by 5 bases and V by 2 bases; bases with no gene match: 6. CDR3 DNA: TGTGCCAGCAGTGAACTGACAGGGGGAGATACTGAAGCTTTCTTT. This sequence encodes CASSELTGGDTEAFF.

This clone has only one observation. This sequence joins TRBV2 and TRBJ1-5; D unresolved. The germline V and J ends were trimmed by 2 bases and 0 bases, with 8 bases remaining between them. The CDR3 contains 15 residues. Looked up from germline, CDR1 is SNHLY and CDR2 is FYNNEI. As DNA, the CDR3 is TGTGCCAGCAGTGAAACAGTCTATAGCAATCAGCCCCAGCATTTT. It specifies CASSETVYSNQPQHF.

About this clone itself: At one end, the junction sequence differs from germline, possibly due to a read error. The chain recombines TRBV20-1 with TRBJ2-7, with 9 bases aligning to TRBD1. The germline V gene encodes CDR1 DFQATT and CDR2 SNEGSKA (reference sequence). The CDR3 is 11 residues long. The CDR3 reads CSARDRDRVLF. CDR3 coding DNA: TGCAGTGCTAGAGATCGGGACAGGGTTCTCTTC.

The chain employs TRBV5-1 and TRBJ2-7; TRBD2 matches at 9 bases. Germline loops: CDR1 SGHRS, CDR2 YFSETQ. J was trimmed by 0 bases and V by 2 bases; bases with no gene match: 6. This CDR3 region has 16 residues. The CDR3 region has the DNA TGCGCCAGCAGCTTTTTAGCGGGGGTTAGCTCCTACGAGCAGTACTTC. This codes for CASSFLAGVSSYEQYF.

The chain employs TRBV27 and TRBJ2-7; TRBD2 matches at 15 bases. J was trimmed by 6 bases and V by 4 bases; bases with no gene match: 7. Germline V gene sequence: CDR1 MNHEY, CDR2 SMNVEV (reference sequence). This CDR3 has 16 residues. The DNA for the CDR3 is TGTGCCAGCAGTTCGGGACTAGCGGGAGGATCGGGCGAGCAGTACTTC. This translates into CASSSGLAGGSGEQYF.

This chain connects TRBV28 to TRBJ2-7, with 8 bases fitting TRBD1. Trimming cost V 5 bases and J 7 bases; bases outside gene matches: 13. The CDR3 consists of 15 residues. The germline V gene encodes CDR1 MDHEN and CDR2 SYDVKM. CDR3 bases: TGTGCCAGCAGTACCTCTGGACAGGGTTTCGGGGAGCAGTACTTC. Translation: CASSTSGQGFGEQYF. Supplemented by reference TRBV28 and TRBJ2-7, the full variable domain reads DVKVTQSSRYLVKRTGEKVFLECVQDMDHENMFWYRQDPGLGLRLIYFSYDVKMKEKGDIPEGYSVSREKKERFSLILESASTNQTSMYLCASSTSGQGFGEQYFGPGTRLTVT.

The rearrangement links TRBV15 to TRBJ1-1; perhaps TRBD1 as D (6 bases). Germline-derived CDR1 and CDR2 are LNHNV and YYDKDF (reference sequence). Trimming stripped 5 bases from V and 4 bases from J, with 17 bases between. The CDR3 loop spans 15 amino acids. This CDR3 is CATSGGGGPSTEAFF. CDR3 nucleotide sequence: TGTGCCACCAGCGGGGGAGGGGGACCCTCCACTGAAGCTTTCTTT.

This clone came up once. This sequence joins TRBV5-1 and TRBJ1-2; D perhaps matches TRBD1 (6 bases). CDR1 SGHRS and CDR2 YFSETQ come from the germline V gene. V was pared by 3 bases and J by 3 bases, with 15 bases between. This CDR3 has 15 residues. The CDR3 DNA reads as TGCGCCAGCAGCTCGACAGGCCAAGACTACTATGGCTACACCTTC. It yields the protein CASSSTGQDYYGYTF. The full variable domain, completed using reference TRBV5-1 and TRBJ1-2, is KAGVTQTPRYLIKTRGQQVTLSCSPISGHRSVSWYQQTPGQGLQFLFEYFSETQRNKGNFPGRFSGRQFSNSRSEMNVSTLELGDSALYLCASSSTGQDYYGYTFGSGTRLTVV.